Listed here are 3 T cell receptor beta chains from one sample, sequenced in a study of OX40 agonist ivuxolimab in advanced cancers. Assay: immunoSEQ multiplex PCR; the TCRdb copy retains only in-frame clones and omits some. The sample has more than 55,000 clones, around nine tenths seen once. Sample: CD4+ or CD8+ T cells sorted from blood, taken in a trial of the OX40 agonist ivuxolimab. These receptors were taken from an adult with an advanced solid tumor such as melanoma, head and neck, liver or kidney cancer.

The J gene is TRBJ1-3, the V gene TRBV2; D may be TRBD1 (6 bases). CDR1 SNHLY and CDR2 FYNNEI come from the germline V gene. V lost 3 bases to trimming and J lost 0 bases, with 6 bases between them. This CDR3 contains 14 residues. The CDR3, as DNA: TGTGCCAGCAGTGACAGGGGCTCTGGAAACACCATATATTTT. Its translation is CASSDRGSGNTIYF.

The chain combines TRBV6-5 with TRBJ2-3, with D uncertain. The CDR3 is made up of 11 amino acids. Germline CDR1 reads MNHEY; CDR2 reads SVGAGI. V lost 7 bases, J lost 6 bases, and 8 bases lay in between. The DNA for the CDR3 is TGTGCCAGCACCGCCGGGGATACGCAGTATTTT. Its translation is CASTAGDTQYF.

The chain uses TRBV30 and TRBJ2-2; 7 bases are shared with TRBD1. Per germline, CDR1 GTSNPN and CDR2 SVGIG (reference sequence). The CDR3 spans 12 residues. After removal of 8 bases from V and 4 bases from J, the junction contained 4 bases not matched to a gene. The chain's CDR3 is CAGDRATGELFF. The CDR3 DNA is TGTGCCGGAGACAGGGCCACCGGGGAGCTGTTTTTT.